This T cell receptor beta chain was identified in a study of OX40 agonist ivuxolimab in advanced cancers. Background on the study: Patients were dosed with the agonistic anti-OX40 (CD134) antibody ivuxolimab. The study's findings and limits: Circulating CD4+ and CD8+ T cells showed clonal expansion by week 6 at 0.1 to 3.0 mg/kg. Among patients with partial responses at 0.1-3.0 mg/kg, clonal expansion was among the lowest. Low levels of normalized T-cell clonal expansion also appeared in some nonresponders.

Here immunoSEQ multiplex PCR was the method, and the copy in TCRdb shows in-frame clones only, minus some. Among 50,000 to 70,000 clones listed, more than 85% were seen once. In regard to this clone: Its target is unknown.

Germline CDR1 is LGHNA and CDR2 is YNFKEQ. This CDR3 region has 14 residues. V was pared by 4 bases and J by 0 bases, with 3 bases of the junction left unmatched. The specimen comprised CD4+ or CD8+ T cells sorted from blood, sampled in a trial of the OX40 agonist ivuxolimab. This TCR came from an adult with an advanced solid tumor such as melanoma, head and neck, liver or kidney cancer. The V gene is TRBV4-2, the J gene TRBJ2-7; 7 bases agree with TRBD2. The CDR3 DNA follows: TGTGCCAGCAGCCCGTCTAGCGGCTCCTACGAGCAGTACTTC. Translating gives CASSPSSGSYEQYF.